These T cell receptor beta chains were read from a single sample in a study of blood T cell repertoires in COVID-19. Clones were read by immunoSEQ multiplex PCR, and TCRdb kept only the in-frame ones, dropping some. The data show hundreds of thousands of clones, about 90% seen once. Source material: PBMCs or T cells enriched from blood (not recorded which). These receptors were collected from a woman between 50 and 59 years old in a cohort exposed to, infected with or recovered from COVID-19 (not recorded which). Both conserved end residues are part of each CDR3. D genes are given only for firm matches. Expanded clones are given a class, and other clones once, few, many or no size at all.

size,J,D,V,DNA,CDR3
.,TRBJ2-2,.,TRBV25-1,TGTGCCACCGGACACTACACCGGGGAGCTGTTTTTT,CATGHYTGELFF
.,TRBJ2-2,.,TRBV15,TGTGCCACCAGGGGCCGTACAGGCCGAGTTGGCGGGGAGCTGTTTTTT,CATRGRTGRVGGELFF
.,TRBJ1-2,TRBD1,TRBV6-2/TRBV6-3,TGTGCCAGCAGTTCCGCGGGACAGCCCATTTATGGCTACACCTTC,CASSSAGQPIYGYTF
.,TRBJ2-3,.,TRBV5-1,TGCGCCAGCAGCGGGGCCTCTGACACAGATACGCAGTATTTT,CASSGASDTDTQYF
.,TRBJ2-2,.,TRBV30,TGTGCCTGGAAATGGCAGGGCTCCACCGGGGAGCTGTTTTTT,CAWKWQGSTGELFF
.,TRBJ1-3,.,TRBV10-3,TGTGCCATCAGTTCCCCTCCCGACACCATATATTTT,CAISSPPDTIYF
.,TRBJ2-2,TRBD1,TRBV24-1,TGTGCCACCAGACGGGGACAGGGGTCAAGAGGTGCGTCCGGGGAGCTGTTTTTT,CATRRGQGSRGASGELFF
.,TRBJ2-4,.,TRBV7-9,TGTGCCAGCAGCTTAGACCAGATTGTAGCCAAAAACATTCAGTACTTC,CASSLDQIVAKNIQYF
.,TRBJ2-3,TRBD2,TRBV9,TGTGCCAGCAGCTTCCGACTAGCGGCCTCGGATACGCAGTATTTT,CASSFRLAASDTQYF
.,TRBJ1-5,TRBD1,TRBV3-1/TRBV3-2,TGTGCCAGCAGCTCTTTAACCTCCCGGGACAGGGGGCATCAGCCCCAGCATTTT,CASSSLTSRDRGHQPQHF
.,TRBJ1-3,.,TRBV4-3,TGCGCCAGCAGCCAAGAGACAGGAAACACCATATATTTT,CASSQETGNTIYF
once,TRBJ2-1,TRBD2,TRBV7-2,TGTGCCAGCAGCTTAGAGCGGGGGGTACCGTCCTTCTTC,CASSLERGVPSFF
.,TRBJ2-3,TRBD2,TRBV11-1,TGTGCCAGCAGCTCTAGGACTAGCGGGGGACACCAGTATTTT,CASSSRTSGGHQYF
.,TRBJ1-4,.,TRBV18,TGTGCCAGCTCACCGAGTCAGAGCGGAAAACTGTTTTTT,CASSPSQSGKLFF
.,TRBJ1-1,.,TRBV18,TGTGCCAGCTCACCTGAACAGAACACTGAAGCTTTCTTT,CASSPEQNTEAFF
.,TRBJ2-2,TRBD2,TRBV4-3,TGCGCCAGCAGCCAGCGCGGGGGGGCACAACATCGGGACACCGGGGAGCTGTTTTTT,CASSQRGGAQHRDTGELFF
.,TRBJ2-5,TRBD1,TRBV5-6,TGTGCCAGCAGGTACAGGGGCGGGGAGACCCAGTACTTC,CASRYRGGETQYF
.,TRBJ2-1,TRBD2,TRBV5-6,TGTGCCAGCAGCCGGAGCACTAGCGCAACCTACAATGAGCAGTTCTTC,CASSRSTSATYNEQFF
.,TRBJ2-3,TRBD2,TRBV10-2,TGCGCCAGCAGACTAGCGGGGGGGCAGTCGGATACGCAGTATTTT,CASRLAGGQSDTQYF
.,TRBJ1-1,.,TRBV7-2,TGTGCCAGCAGCCCGACAGCCTTTCTCACTGAAGCTTTCTTT,CASSPTAFLTEAFF
once,TRBJ1-1,TRBD1,TRBV4-3,TGCGCCAGCAGCCAAGTCCGGGACAGGTTGTTTGGCACTGAAGCTTTCTTT,CASSQVRDRLFGTEAFF
.,TRBJ2-1,TRBD2,TRBV28,TGTGCCAGCAGTTTCGTGTTTAAAACTAGCGGGGGGGCGTCAAATGAGCAGTTCTTC,CASSFVFKTSGGASNEQFF
.,TRBJ1-2,TRBD1,TRBV28,TGTGCCAGCGGGACAAGGGGGCTCGCTGGCTACACCTTC,CASGTRGLAGYTF
.,TRBJ2-5,TRBD1,TRBV29-1,TGCAGCGTTGAGTCTAGCAGGGGGGAGACCCAGTACTTC,CSVESSRGETQYF
.,TRBJ1-6,.,TRBV7-9,TGTGCCAGCAGCTTAGACGGGGGAGGTTCACCCCTCCACTTT,CASSLDGGGSPLHF
.,TRBJ2-7,TRBD2,TRBV11-2,TGTGCCAGCAGCTTAGTGACTAGCGGGGCATTTTCCTACGAGCAGTACTTC,CASSLVTSGAFSYEQYF
.,TRBJ1-4,.,TRBV29-1,TGCAGCGTCCCCCCGCACCCAGGGGCAGGAAAACTGTTTTTT,CSVPPHPGAGKLFF
.,TRBJ2-1,TRBD2,TRBV4-2,TGTGCCAGCAGCCAGGGACTAGCGCAGTACAATGAGCAGTTCTTC,CASSQGLAQYNEQFF
once,TRBJ1-4,TRBD1,TRBV4-3,TGCGCCAGCAGCCCCGGGACAGGGGGCGATGAAAAACTGTTTTTT,CASSPGTGGDEKLFF
.,TRBJ1-2,.,TRBV20-1,TGCAGTGCTAGTCCCGGGTTCAGTGGTGGCTACACCTTC,CSASPGFSGGYTF
.,TRBJ1-5,.,TRBV5-1,TGCGCCAGCAGCTTGGGCAGCGCTGGTTTGCCCCAGCATTTT,CASSLGSAGLPQHF
.,TRBJ1-6,.,TRBV4-1,TGCGCCAGCAGCCAAGACTTGGAGTCACCCCTCCACTTT,CASSQDLESPLHF
.,TRBJ2-7,TRBD1,TRBV19,TGTGCCAGTACGCCCGGACAGGGCTACGAGCAGTACTTC,CASTPGQGYEQYF
.,TRBJ1-1,TRBD1,TRBV6-5,TGTGCCAGCAGTTTAGCCGGGACAGGGGGAGGCACTGAAGCTTTCTTT,CASSLAGTGGGTEAFF
.,TRBJ2-3,.,TRBV9,TGTGCCAGCAGCGTAGCGGTGTCGAACACAGATACGCAGTATTTT,CASSVAVSNTDTQYF
.,TRBJ1-1,TRBD1,TRBV28,TGTGCCACCGTCGGGTCGATGGGACAGGATAACACTGAAGCTTTCTTT,CATVGSMGQDNTEAFF
once,TRBJ1-1,.,TRBV9,TGTGCCAGCAGCGTAGATCCATTAGCGAACACTGAAGCTTTCTTT,CASSVDPLANTEAFF
.,TRBJ2-7,.,TRBV6-5,TGTGCCAGCCAAGGGAGAAGCTCCTACGAGCAGTACTTC,CASQGRSSYEQYF
.,TRBJ1-2,.,TRBV7-2,TGTGCCAGCAGCCGGACCACAGGACCCTATGGCTACACCTTC,CASSRTTGPYGYTF
few,TRBJ1-6,TRBD1,TRBV15,TGTGCCACCTCTGACCTAAGGACAGGGTTTAATTCACCCCTCCACTTT,CATSDLRTGFNSPLHF
.,TRBJ1-1,.,TRBV10-3,TGTGCCATCAGTGAGCAGGGTTACACTGAAGCTTTCTTT,CAISEQGYTEAFF